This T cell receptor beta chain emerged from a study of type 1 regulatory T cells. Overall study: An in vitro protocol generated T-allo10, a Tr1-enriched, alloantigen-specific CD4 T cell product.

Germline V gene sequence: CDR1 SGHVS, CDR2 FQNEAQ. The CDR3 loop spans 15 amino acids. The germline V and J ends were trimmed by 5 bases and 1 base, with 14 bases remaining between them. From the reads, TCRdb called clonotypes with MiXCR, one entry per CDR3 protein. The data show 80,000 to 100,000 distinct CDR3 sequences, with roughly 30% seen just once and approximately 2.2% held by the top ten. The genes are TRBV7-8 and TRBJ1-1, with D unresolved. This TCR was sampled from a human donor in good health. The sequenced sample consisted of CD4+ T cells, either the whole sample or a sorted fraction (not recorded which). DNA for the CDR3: TGTGCCAGCAGCCCTACGGTCGGACCGAACACTGAAGCTTTCTTT. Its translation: CASSPTVGPNTEAFF.